These T cell receptor beta chains were read from a single sample in a study of T-cell reconstitution after alpha-beta-depleted transplantation in children. TCRdb processed the PCR reads anew with MiXCR; each CDR3 protein has one entry. The data show some 15,000 distinct CDR3 sequences, 5.1% seen once. The sample was PBMCs, taken before TCRalphabeta/CD19-depleted stem cell transplant. The receptors originated from a boy aged 10-17 years with acute lymphoblastic leukemia, due to receive a stem cell transplant. Each CDR3 is given with its conserved first and last residue. Each record gives: V gene, clone size, J gene, D gene, CDR3 protein, CDR3 DNA. A D gene is named only where the DNA matches it firmly. A row's size may be missing; if present it is once, few, many or a size class.

v_gene: TRBV6-6
abundance: many
j_gene: TRBJ2-7
d_gene: .
CDR3aa: CASSYPADSSYEQYF
CDR3nt: TGTGCCAGCAGTTACCCCGCCGACAGCTCCTACGAGCAGTACTTC

v_gene: TRBV4-3
abundance: many
j_gene: TRBJ1-4
d_gene: .
CDR3aa: CASSQDAGHNEKLFF
CDR3nt: TGCGCCAGCAGCCAAGATGCGGGACATAATGAAAAACTGTTTTTT

v_gene: TRBV9
abundance: medium-sized
j_gene: TRBJ2-1
d_gene: .
CDR3aa: CASSAYDGNNEQFF
CDR3nt: TGTGCCAGCAGCGCTTACGACGGAAACAATGAGCAGTTCTTC

v_gene: TRBV4-3
abundance: many
j_gene: TRBJ1-5
d_gene: TRBD1
CDR3aa: CASSQTDRVNQPQHF
CDR3nt: TGCGCCAGCAGCCAGACTGACAGGGTCAATCAGCCCCAGCATTTT

v_gene: TRBV11-3
abundance: many
j_gene: TRBJ2-1
d_gene: TRBD2
CDR3aa: CASTGGGSYNEQFF
CDR3nt: TGTGCCAGCACCGGGGGGGGCTCCTACAATGAGCAGTTCTTC

v_gene: TRBV7-9
abundance: many
j_gene: TRBJ2-1
d_gene: TRBD2
CDR3aa: CASTGLAGGEQFF
CDR3nt: TGTGCCAGCACCGGACTAGCGGGGGGTGAGCAGTTCTTC

v_gene: TRBV7-2
abundance: many
j_gene: TRBJ2-5
d_gene: .
CDR3aa: CASSLQVTWETQYF
CDR3nt: TGTGCCAGCAGCTTACAGGTGACCTGGGAGACCCAGTACTTC

v_gene: TRBV9
abundance: .
j_gene: TRBJ2-1
d_gene: .
CDR3aa: CASSVSPGYNEQFF
CDR3nt: TGTGCCAGCAGCGTATCCCCCGGCTACAATGAGCAGTTCTTC

v_gene: TRBV4-1
abundance: many
j_gene: TRBJ1-3
d_gene: .
CDR3aa: CASSPGHGNTIYF
CDR3nt: TGCGCCAGCAGCCCGGGACACGGAAACACCATATATTTT

v_gene: TRBV15
abundance: many
j_gene: TRBJ1-1
d_gene: .
CDR3aa: CATSRDFLDNHFF
CDR3nt: TGTGCCACCAGCAGAGATTTCTTGGACAATCATTTCTTT

v_gene: TRBV5-1
abundance: many
j_gene: TRBJ2-5
d_gene: TRBD1
CDR3aa: CASSPTGGWETQYF
CDR3nt: TGCGCCAGCAGCCCTACAGGGGGCTGGGAGACCCAGTACTTC

v_gene: TRBV7-8
abundance: many
j_gene: TRBJ2-1
d_gene: TRBD2
CDR3aa: CASSLDWTSSYNERFF
CDR3nt: TGTGCCAGCAGCTTAGACTGGACTAGCTCTTACAATGAGCGGTTCTTC

v_gene: TRBV11-2
abundance: many
j_gene: TRBJ2-3
d_gene: .
CDR3aa: CASSLSWATSTDTQYF
CDR3nt: TGTGCCAGCAGCCTAAGTTGGGCGACTAGCACAGATACGCAGTATTTT

v_gene: TRBV6-5
abundance: many
j_gene: TRBJ2-3
d_gene: .
CDR3aa: CASSPLLRGTDTQYF
CDR3nt: TGTGCCAGCAGTCCCCTTCTCAGGGGAACAGATACGCAGTATTTT

v_gene: TRBV7-2
abundance: many
j_gene: TRBJ2-7
d_gene: .
CDR3aa: CASSLVYEQYF
CDR3nt: TGTGCCAGCAGCTTAGTTTACGAGCAGTACTTC

v_gene: TRBV6-2/TRBV6-3
abundance: many
j_gene: TRBJ1-2
d_gene: TRBD1
CDR3aa: CASREDRARGYTF
CDR3nt: TGTGCCAGCAGGGAAGACAGGGCTCGTGGCTACACCTTC

v_gene: TRBV2
abundance: medium-sized
j_gene: TRBJ2-5
d_gene: .
CDR3aa: CASRLRGGTETQYF
CDR3nt: TGTGCCAGCAGATTAAGAGGGGGGACAGAGACCCAGTACTTC

v_gene: TRBV28
abundance: many
j_gene: TRBJ1-2
d_gene: TRBD1
CDR3aa: CATRTGGFGGYTF
CDR3nt: TGTGCCACCCGGACAGGGGGCTTTGGTGGCTACACCTTC

v_gene: TRBV7-9
abundance: medium-sized
j_gene: TRBJ2-3
d_gene: .
CDR3aa: CASSSPASDTQYF
CDR3nt: TGTGCCAGCAGCTCCCCGGCCTCAGATACGCAGTATTTT

v_gene: TRBV11-2
abundance: many
j_gene: TRBJ2-7
d_gene: .
CDR3aa: CASSFPGYEQYF
CDR3nt: TGTGCCAGCAGCTTCCCGGGCTACGAGCAGTACTTC

v_gene: TRBV6-5
abundance: many
j_gene: TRBJ2-7
d_gene: .
CDR3aa: CASSYSKLGVNYEQYF
CDR3nt: TGTGCCAGCAGTTACTCGAAATTGGGGGTCAACTACGAGCAGTACTTC